Listed here are 10 T cell receptor beta chains from one sample, sequenced in a study of human T cells and chemical hapten exposure. Time point reported: patch test 3, about 24 weeks after DPC sensitization. As to treatment: therapeutic diphenylcyclopropenone sensitization with weekly scalp DPC. TCRdb independently ran MiXCR on the RACE reads; one entry per CDR3 protein. Of 150,000 to 200,000 distinct CDR3 sequences listed, 25% to 30% are singletons. The sequencing used whole blood, collected in connection with sensitization to the hapten diphenylcyclopropenone (DPC). All receptors come from a woman between 18 and 29 years old with alopecia areata. Some clones in this sample may be carry-over from other donors' samples.

The chain has TRBV7-2 and TRBJ1-5; no firm D call. The CDR3 extends over 13 amino acids. Germline-derived CDR1 and CDR2 are SGHTA and FQGNSA. V was trimmed by 5 bases and J by 9 bases, leaving 14 bases between them. The CDR3 DNA sequence: TGTGCCAGCAGCCCTCAGATGGGCTTGCCCCAGCATTTT. It codes for CASSPQMGLPQHF. Together with reference TRBV7-2 and TRBJ1-5, the CDR3 gives the full variable domain: GAGVSQSPSNKVTEKGKDVELRCDPISGHTALYWYRQSLGQGLEFLIYFQGNSAPDKSGLPSDRFSAERTGGSVSTLTIQRTQQEDSAVYLCASSPQMGLPQHFGDGTRLSIL.

The gene calls are TRBV27 and TRBJ2-7; D possibly uses TRBD1 or TRBD2 (7 bases each). This CDR3 is 14 amino acids long. CDR1 and CDR2 (germline): MNHEY, SMNVEV (reference sequence). Trimming cost V 3 bases and J 8 bases, with 17 bases left between them. CDR3 loop: CASSFPPQGGKQYF. CDR3 sequence (DNA): TGTGCCAGCAGTTTCCCCCCCCAGGGGGGGAAGCAGTACTTC.

The chain joins TRBV29-1 to TRBJ2-7; 9 positions agree with TRBD1. The trim removed 5 bases at V and 1 base at J, leaving 6 bases unmatched. Germline lookup yields CDR1 SQVTM and CDR2 ANQGSEA. CDR3 length equals 14 residues. CDR3 loop: CSVLDRGPSYEQYF. In DNA form, the CDR3 reads TGCAGCGTTCTGGACAGGGGACCATCCTACGAGCAGTACTTC.

The J gene is TRBJ1-2, the V gene TRBV30; D is unclear. V lost 0 bases and J lost 5, with 7 bases in between. CDR3 length: 12 residues. Germline V CDR1 and CDR2: GTSNPN, SVGIG (reference sequence). CDR3 sequence: CAWSVSIYGYTF. The CDR3 DNA reads TGTGCCTGGAGTGTCAGTATATATGGCTACACCTTC.

The gene calls are TRBV7-9 and TRBJ2-7; 9 nucleotides agree with TRBD2. Trimming cost V 7 bases and J 0 bases; bases outside gene matches: 10. Per the germline V gene, CDR1 is SEHNR and CDR2 is FQNEAQ (reference sequence). The CDR3 has 16 residues. CDR3 DNA sequence: TGTGCCAGCATCCCGCGGGAGGGTTCCAACTCCTACGAGCAGTACTTC. Its translation: CASIPREGSNSYEQYF.

This clonotype was counted at least ten times. This chain uses TRBV7-9 with TRBJ2-4, with 10 nucleotides matching TRBD2. The CDR3 contains 18 residues. Looked up from germline, CDR1 is SEHNR and CDR2 is FQNEAQ (reference sequence). Trimming at V came to 0 bases and at J to 0 bases, leaving 5 bases not matched to a gene. This CDR3 is CASSLASGRPLAKNIQYF. CDR3 DNA sequence: TGTGCCAGCAGCTTAGCTAGCGGGAGGCCCCTAGCCAAAAACATTCAGTACTTC.

The gene calls are TRBV19 and TRBJ1-6; D gene uncertain. Trimming shortened V by 4 bases and J by 10 bases, and 11 bases separated the two germline ends. This CDR3 has 13 amino acids. Germline CDR1 is LNHDA and CDR2 is SQIVND (reference sequence). DNA of the CDR3: TGTGCCAGTAGTAATGGATATCAATCACCCCTCCACTTT. Residues: CASSNGYQSPLHF.

This clonotype was observed a few times. The chain recombines TRBV7-2 with TRBJ1-4, with D unresolved. This CDR3 has 19 amino acids. The V end lost 1 base, the J end lost 6 bases, and 24 bases lay between the germline ends. CDR1 is SGHTA and CDR2 is FQGNSA in the germline V gene. The chain's CDR3 is CASSLVLGQIRVLHEKLFF. CDR3 DNA sequence: TGTGCCAGCAGCTTAGTATTAGGGCAGATTCGGGTTTTACATGAAAAACTGTTTTTT.

The chain carries TRBV25-1 and TRBJ1-5; no clear D. The V end lost 2 bases, the J end lost 8 bases, and 10 bases lay between the germline ends. Germline values: CDR1 MGHDK, CDR2 SYGVNS. CDR3 length equals 13 residues. This chain's CDR3 is CASSEAGHKPQHF. DNA of the CDR3: TGTGCCAGCAGTGAAGCCGGGCATAAGCCCCAGCATTTT. Looking up the rest from reference TRBV25-1 and TRBJ1-5 gives the full variable domain: EADIYQTPRYLVIGTGKKITLECSQTMGHDKMYWYQQDPGMELHLIHYSYGVNSTEKGDLSSESTVSRIRTEHFPLTLESARPSHTSQYLCASSEAGHKPQHFGDGTRLSIL.

This clonotype has just a few counts. This chain uses TRBV29-1 with TRBJ1-1; 7 nucleotides agree with TRBD1. This CDR3 has 13 amino acids. CDR1 is SQVTM and CDR2 is ANQGSEA in the germline V gene. After removal of 7 bases from V and 0 bases from J, the junction contained 5 bases not matched to a gene. The CDR3 DNA follows: TGCAGCGGTATGACAGGGATGAACACTGAAGCTTTCTTT. Its protein product is CSGMTGMNTEAFF.